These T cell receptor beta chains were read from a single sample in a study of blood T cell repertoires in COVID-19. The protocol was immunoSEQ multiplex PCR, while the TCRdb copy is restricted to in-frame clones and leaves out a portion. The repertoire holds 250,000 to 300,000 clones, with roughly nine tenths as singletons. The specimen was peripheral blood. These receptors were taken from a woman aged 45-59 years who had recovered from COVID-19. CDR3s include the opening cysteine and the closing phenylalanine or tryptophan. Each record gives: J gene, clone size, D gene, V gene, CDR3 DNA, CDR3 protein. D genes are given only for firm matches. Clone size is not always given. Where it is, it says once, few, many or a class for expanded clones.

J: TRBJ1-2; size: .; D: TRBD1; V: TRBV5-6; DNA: TGTGCCAGCAGCGAAACAGGGGGCGCGATCTATGGCTACACCTTC; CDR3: CASSETGGAIYGYTF
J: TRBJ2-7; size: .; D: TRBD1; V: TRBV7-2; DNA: TGTGCCAGCAGCTTTACAGGGGGCTCAGGCGAGCAGTACTTC; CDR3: CASSFTGGSGEQYF
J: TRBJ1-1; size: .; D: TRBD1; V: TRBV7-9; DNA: TGTGCCAGCAGCTGGGGGACAGGGGGCATCACTGAAGCTTTCTTT; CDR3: CASSWGTGGITEAFF
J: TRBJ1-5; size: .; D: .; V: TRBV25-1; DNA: TGTGCCAGCAGTGAGGGGGGGCTGGGGAGCAATCAGCCCCAGCATTTT; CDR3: CASSEGGLGSNQPQHF
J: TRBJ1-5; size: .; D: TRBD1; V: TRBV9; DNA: TGTGCCAGCAGCGTGGGACAGGAGGCTCAGCCCCAGCATTTT; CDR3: CASSVGQEAQPQHF
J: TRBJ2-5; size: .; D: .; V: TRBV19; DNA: TGTGCCAGTAGCCCCCTCTCGAAGCCCCAAGAGACCCAGTACTTC; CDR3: CASSPLSKPQETQYF
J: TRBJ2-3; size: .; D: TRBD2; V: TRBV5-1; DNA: TGCGCCAGCAGCGTTCTAGCGGGAGGAGGGGATACGCAGTATTTT; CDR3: CASSVLAGGGDTQYF
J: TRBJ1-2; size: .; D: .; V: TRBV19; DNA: TGTGCCAGTAGTTTTAGACTTGCCTATGGCTACACCTTC; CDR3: CASSFRLAYGYTF
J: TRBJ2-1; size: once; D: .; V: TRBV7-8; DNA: TGTGCCAGCAGCTTAGGGACTCACAATGAGCAGTTCTTC; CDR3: CASSLGTHNEQFF
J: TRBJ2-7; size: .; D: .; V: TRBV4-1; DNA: TGCGCCAGCAGCCAAGGTACAGGCCCCTACGAGCAGTACTTC; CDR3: CASSQGTGPYEQYF
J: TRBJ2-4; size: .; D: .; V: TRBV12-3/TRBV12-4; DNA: TGTGCCAGCAGTTTACTAGGGGACATTCAGTACTTC; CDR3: CASSLLGDIQYF
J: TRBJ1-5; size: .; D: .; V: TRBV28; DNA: TGTGCCAGCAGTTTACCCGGGGGTTCGGATCAGCCCCAGCATTTT; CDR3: CASSLPGGSDQPQHF
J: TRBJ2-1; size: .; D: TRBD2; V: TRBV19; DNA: TGTGCCAGTAGTACAGGTAGGGGAGGGGAGCAGTTCTTC; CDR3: CASSTGRGGEQFF
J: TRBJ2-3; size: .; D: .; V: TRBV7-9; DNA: TGTGCCAGCAGCGACCCTAGCAGCACAGATACGCAGTATTTT; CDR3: CASSDPSSTDTQYF
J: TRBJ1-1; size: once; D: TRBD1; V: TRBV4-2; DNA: TGTGCCAGCAGCCAGGACCAAGGACAGGGAGGCACTGAAGCTTTCTTT; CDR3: CASSQDQGQGGTEAFF
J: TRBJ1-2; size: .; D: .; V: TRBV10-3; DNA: TGTGCCATCACCACAACAGGGAACTATGGCTACACCTTC; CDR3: CAITTTGNYGYTF
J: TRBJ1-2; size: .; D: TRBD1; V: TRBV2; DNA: TGTGCCAGCAGGCAACAGGGGGCTAGTAACTATGGCTACACCTTC; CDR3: CASRQQGASNYGYTF
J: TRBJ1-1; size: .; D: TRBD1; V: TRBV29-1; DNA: TGCAGCGCTGGACAGGGGGCCGGCGGCACTGAAGCTTTCTTT; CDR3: CSAGQGAGGTEAFF
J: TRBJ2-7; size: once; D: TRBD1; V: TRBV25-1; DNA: TGTGCCAGCATCGGACAGGGGCGAGACGAGCAGTACTTC; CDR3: CASIGQGRDEQYF
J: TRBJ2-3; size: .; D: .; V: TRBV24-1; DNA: TGTGCCACCAGTGATATGGGCCCAACAGATACGCAGTATTTT; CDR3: CATSDMGPTDTQYF
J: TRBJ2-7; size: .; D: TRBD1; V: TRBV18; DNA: TGTGCCAGCTCACCACAGAGACAGGGCTTCTACGAGCAGTACTTC; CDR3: CASSPQRQGFYEQYF
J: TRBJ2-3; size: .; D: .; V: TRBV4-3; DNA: TGCGCCAGCAGCCAAGATTGGGCTAAGACCCCCACAGATACGCAGTATTTT; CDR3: CASSQDWAKTPTDTQYF
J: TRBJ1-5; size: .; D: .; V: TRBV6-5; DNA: TGTGCCAGCTCCACACAGTATAGCAATCAGCCCCAGCATTTT; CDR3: CASSTQYSNQPQHF
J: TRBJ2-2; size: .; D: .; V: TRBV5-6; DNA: TGTGCCAGCAGCAGCTTGAATCAGGGTATAAACACCGGGGAGCTGTTTTTT; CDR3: CASSSLNQGINTGELFF
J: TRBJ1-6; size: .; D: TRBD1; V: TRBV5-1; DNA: TGCGCCAGCAGCTACCAACCGACAGGGAGCTCCTATAATTCACCCCTCCACTTT; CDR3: CASSYQPTGSSYNSPLHF
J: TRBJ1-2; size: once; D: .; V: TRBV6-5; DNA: TGTGCCAGCGGTCAGGGACTTCACTATGGCTACACCTTC; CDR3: CASGQGLHYGYTF
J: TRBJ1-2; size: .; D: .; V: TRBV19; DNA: TGTGCCAGTAGTATAGGGGGCCGGCGATGGTCGGGCTACACCTTC; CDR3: CASSIGGRRWSGYTF
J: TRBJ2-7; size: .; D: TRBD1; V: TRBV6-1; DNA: TGTGCCAGCAGTGAGGGGACAGCCCTCCAGCAGTACTTC; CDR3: CASSEGTALQQYF
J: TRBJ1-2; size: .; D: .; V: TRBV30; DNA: TGTGCCTGGAGCCAGGACATTATCGACGAAATCGCTAACTATGGCTACACCTTC; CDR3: CAWSQDIIDEIANYGYTF
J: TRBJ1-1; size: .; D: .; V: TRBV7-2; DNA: TGTGCCAGCAGCTTCCGGGACACCGCCCGGGAAGCTTTCTTT; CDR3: CASSFRDTAREAFF
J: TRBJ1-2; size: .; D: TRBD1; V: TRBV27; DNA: TGTGCCAGCAGTTTCTTCCCTCGACAGGGGATAGAGCATGGCTACACCTTC; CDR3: CASSFFPRQGIEHGYTF
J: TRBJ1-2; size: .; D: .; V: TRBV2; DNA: TGTGCCAGCCGGAGACAGGACCTCTATGGCTACACCTTC; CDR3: CASRRQDLYGYTF
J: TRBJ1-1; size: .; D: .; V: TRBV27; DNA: TGTGCCAGCAGTTTAGGGGAGAGGAACACTGAAGCTTTCTTT; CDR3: CASSLGERNTEAFF
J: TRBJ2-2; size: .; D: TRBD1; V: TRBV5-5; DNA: TGTGCCAGCAGCAGGGGGCGAGGCACCGGGGAGCTGTTTTTT; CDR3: CASSRGRGTGELFF
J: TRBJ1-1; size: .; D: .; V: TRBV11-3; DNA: TGTGCCAGCAGCTCACAGGGACCGAACACTGAAGCTTTCTTT; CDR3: CASSSQGPNTEAFF
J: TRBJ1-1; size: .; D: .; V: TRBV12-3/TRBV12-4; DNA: TGTGCCAGCAGTATTCGCGAGGGACTGAAAGCTTTCTTT; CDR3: CASSIREGLKAFF
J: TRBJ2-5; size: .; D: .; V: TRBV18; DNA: TGTGCCAGCTCACCTCCGCAGGGCGTACAAGAGACCCAGTACTTC; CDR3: CASSPPQGVQETQYF
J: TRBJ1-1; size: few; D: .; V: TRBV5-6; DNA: TGTGCCAGCAGCTTGGGCTGGGGGCTGACTGAAGCTTTCTTT; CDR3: CASSLGWGLTEAFF
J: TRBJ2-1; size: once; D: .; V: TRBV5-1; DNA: TGCGCCAGCAGCTTGACTAGGATATGGTACAATGAGCAGTTCTTC; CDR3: CASSLTRIWYNEQFF
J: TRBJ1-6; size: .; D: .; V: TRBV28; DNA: TGTGCCAGCAGTCTACAGGGCTTGCGTAATTCACCCCTCCACTTT; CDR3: CASSLQGLRNSPLHF
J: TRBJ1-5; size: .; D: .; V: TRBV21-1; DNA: TGTGCCAGCAGCAAAGTCCCAAGGACAGGGGGCCTCAATCAGCCCCAGCATTTT; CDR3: CASSKVPRTGGLNQPQHF
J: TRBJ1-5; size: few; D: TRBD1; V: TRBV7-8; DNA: TGTGCCAGCAGCCAACAGACAGGGGACAATCAGCCCCAGCATTTT; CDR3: CASSQQTGDNQPQHF
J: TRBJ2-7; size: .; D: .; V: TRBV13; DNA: TGTGCCAGCAGCTTAAGTTATAACAGCCGCTACGAGCAGTACTTC; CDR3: CASSLSYNSRYEQYF
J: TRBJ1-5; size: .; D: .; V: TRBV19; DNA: TGTGCCTCCGCGGGGGGCGGGGCAGGAAATCAGCCCCAGCATTTT; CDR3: CASAGGGAGNQPQHF
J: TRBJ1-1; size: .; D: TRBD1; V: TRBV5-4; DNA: TGTGCCAGCAGCCGACCCGGGACAGGGGAGGAAACTGAAGCTTTCTTT; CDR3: CASSRPGTGEETEAFF
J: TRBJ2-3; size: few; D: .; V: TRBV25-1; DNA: TGTGCCAGCAGTGAATTTCAGAACTACGCTGATACGCAGTATTTT; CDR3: CASSEFQNYADTQYF
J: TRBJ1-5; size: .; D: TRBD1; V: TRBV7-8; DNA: TGTGCCAGCAGCCCGGGACAGCGAGATCAGCCCCAGCATTTT; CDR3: CASSPGQRDQPQHF
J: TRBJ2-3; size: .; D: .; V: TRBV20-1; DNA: TGCAGTGCTAGTAGGGGGTTTTTGGGTGGGTCGGATACGCAGTATTTT; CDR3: CSASRGFLGGSDTQYF
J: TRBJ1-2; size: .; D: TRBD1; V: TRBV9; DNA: TGTGCCAGCAGCGTCCAGGGGGAGGATGGCTACACCTTC; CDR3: CASSVQGEDGYTF
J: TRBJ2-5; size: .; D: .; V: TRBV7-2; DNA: TGTGCCAGCAGATGGATTTCAGGGGCGGCAGAGACCCAGTACTTC; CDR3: CASRWISGAAETQYF
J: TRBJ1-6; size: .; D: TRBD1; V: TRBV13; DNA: TGTGCCAGCAGCAAGTCTTACAGGGGGCTGGAATCACCCCTCCACTTT; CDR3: CASSKSYRGLESPLHF
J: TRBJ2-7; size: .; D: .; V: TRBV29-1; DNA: TGCAGCGGGTCGGAGGGCAGCCACGAGCAGTACTTC; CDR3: CSGSEGSHEQYF
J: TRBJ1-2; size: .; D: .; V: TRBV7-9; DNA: TGTGCCAGCGGCCGGGACTATGGCTACACCTTC; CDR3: CASGRDYGYTF
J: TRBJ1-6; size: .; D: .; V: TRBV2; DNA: TGTGCCAGCAGTGAAAGGGGCCCCTATAATTCACCCCTCCACTTT; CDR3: CASSERGPYNSPLHF
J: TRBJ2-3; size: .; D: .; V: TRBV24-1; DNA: TGTGCCACCAGTGATTTACGGAGGGAGCGGGATACGCAGTATTTT; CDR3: CATSDLRRERDTQYF